These 30 T cell receptor beta chains were all obtained from the same sample, sequenced in a study of human T cells and chemical hapten exposure. Time point specified: patch test 3, about 24 weeks after DPC sensitization. Documented treatment: therapeutic diphenylcyclopropenone sensitization with weekly scalp DPC. Each CDR3 protein is one row after TCRdb ran MiXCR on the RACE reads. The sample yields 80,000 to 100,000 distinct CDR3 sequences, roughly 10% seen once. Sequenced material: whole blood, taken in connection with sensitization to the hapten diphenylcyclopropenone (DPC). The receptors here all came from a woman aged 30 to 39 with alopecia areata. Some clones in this sample may be carry-over from other donors' samples.

Many counts were recorded for this clonotype. The chain joins TRBV27 to TRBJ1-5; weak D call: TRBD1 (5 bases). CDR1 is MNHEY, CDR2 SMNVEV, per germline (reference sequence). V lost 4 bases and J lost 9, with 13 bases in between. This CDR3 has 13 amino acids. The CDR3 coding sequence is TGTGCCAGCAGTTACGGGGCCTATGGGCCCCAGCATTTT. Translation gives CASSYGAYGPQHF.

This clonotype was picked up many times. The chain recombines TRBV28 with TRBJ2-7, with D hard to call. The germline V gene encodes CDR1 MDHEN and CDR2 SYDVKM. The CDR3 spans 14 residues. The V gene lost 4 bases and the J gene lost 5 bases, with 15 bases spanning the gap. CDR3 loop: CASSYPLRSHEQYF. The CDR3 DNA is TGTGCCAGCAGTTACCCCCTGCGGAGTCACGAGCAGTACTTC.

At least ten counts were recorded for this clonotype. CDR3 DNA sequence: TGTGCCAGCAGGATTACAGGGGGATTCTCTGGGGCCAACGTCCTGACTTTC. Protein sequence: CASRITGGFSGANVLTF. V is TRBV6-1 and J is TRBJ2-6, with TRBD1 matching 8 bases. The CDR3 runs 17 residues. The junction had 7 bases not matched to a gene; V was cut back by 6 bases and J by 0 bases. Germline CDR1 MNHNS, CDR2 SASEGT.

This clonotype was counted between two and nine times. The rearrangement links TRBV7-9 to TRBJ2-3; 8 bases match TRBD2. The CDR3 is made up of 16 amino acids. The J segment lost 7 bases and the V segment lost 4 bases, leaving 13 bases of the junction unmatched. Germline loops: CDR1 SEHNR, CDR2 FQNEAQ (reference sequence). CDR3 nucleotides: TGTGCCAGCAGCTGGTTTCGGCGCGGGGGGCCCTATACGCAGTATTTT. Its translation: CASSWFRRGGPYTQYF.

This clonotype was seen ten or more times. This chain uses TRBV24-1 with TRBJ2-3; the match to TRBD1 covers 9 bases. The CDR3 consists of 15 residues. From germline, CDR1 is KGHDR and CDR2 SFDVKD. Trimming cost V 6 bases and J 0 bases; bases outside gene matches: 3. CDR3 in amino acids: CATSNRGLSTDTQYF. CDR3 in DNA: TGTGCCACCAGTAACAGGGGGCTAAGCACAGATACGCAGTATTTT.

The rearrangement uses TRBV18 and TRBJ2-3, with 7 bases identical to TRBD2. V gave up 3 bases and J gave up 4 bases; unmatched junction bases: 7. Germline CDR1 KGHSH, CDR2 LQKENI. CDR3 length: 15 amino acids. The CDR3 loop reads CASSPRTRVADTQYF. The CDR3 DNA reads TGTGCCAGCTCACCTAGGACTAGGGTAGCAGATACGCAGTATTTT.

This clonotype has at least ten counts. The chain combines TRBV7-3 with TRBJ2-5, with 7 bases that match TRBD1. Trimming removed 4 bases from V and 2 bases from J; junction bases left unmatched: 1. Germline V lookup: CDR1 SGHTA, CDR2 FQGTGA. CDR3 length: 13 amino acids. This chain's CDR3 is CASSSTGQETQYF. CDR3 coding DNA: TGTGCCAGCAGCTCGACAGGGCAAGAGACCCAGTACTTC.

This clonotype was recorded at least ten times. The J gene is TRBJ2-3, the V gene TRBV10-3, with 7 bases lining up with TRBD1. The CDR3 has 17 amino acids. Trimming removed 4 bases from V and 4 bases from J; junction bases left unmatched: 14. CDR1 ENHRY and CDR2 SYGVKD come from the germline V gene. The CDR3 sequence is CAISVVEFGQAADTQYF. The CDR3 DNA sequence: TGTGCCATCAGTGTAGTCGAGTTCGGACAGGCGGCAGATACGCAGTATTTT.

This clonotype turned up a few times. The chain employs TRBV3-1 and TRBJ1-2; 10 positions match TRBD1. The CDR3 contains 18 residues. V shed 0 bases and J 1 base; nucleotides not matched to a gene: 8. The germline V gene encodes CDR1 LGHDT and CDR2 YNNKEL (reference sequence). Here the CDR3 reads CASSQDLRGTGVNYGYTF. Here the CDR3 DNA reads TGTGCCAGCAGCCAAGATCTCAGGGGGACAGGGGTTAACTATGGCTACACCTTC.

This clonotype occurred many times. The rearrangement joins TRBV6-5 to TRBJ2-5; the D gene is possibly TRBD1 (5 bases). Germline V gene sequence: CDR1 MNHEY, CDR2 SVGAGI. The length of the CDR3 is 13 residues. V lost 4 bases, J lost 6 bases, and 12 bases lay in between. CDR3 amino acids: CASSSQGSKTQYF. The CDR3 DNA reads as TGTGCCAGCAGTTCTCAGGGCTCGAAGACCCAGTACTTC.

This clonotype was picked up many times. The chain carries TRBV4-2 and TRBJ1-6, with D hard to call. This CDR3 spans 16 amino acids. With 0 bases removed from V and 7 bases from J, the gap between germline ends came to 13 bases. Germline CDR1 is LGHNA and CDR2 is YNFKEQ. This CDR3 reads CASSQDPGTPNSPLHF. In nucleotides, the CDR3 is TGTGCCAGCAGCCAAGATCCCGGAACGCCCAATTCACCCCTCCACTTT.

The chain combines TRBV27 with TRBJ2-7, with D possibly being TRBD2 (5 bases). In germline, CDR1 is MNHEY, CDR2 SMNVEV (reference sequence). V lost 6 bases and J 3 bases, leaving 15 bases between the germline ends. CDR3 length equals 14 residues. CDR3 residues: CASSLARNHYEQYF. In nucleotides, the CDR3 is TGTGCCAGCAGCTTAGCGAGAAACCACTACGAGCAGTACTTC.

CDR3 bases: TGTGCCAGCTCCCCCGAGGGGAGTCAGCCCCAGCATTTT. It yields the protein CASSPEGSQPQHF. V and J are TRBV18 and TRBJ1-5, with D tentatively TRBD1 (5 bases). The CDR3 has 13 residues. Germline V gene data show CDR1 as KGHSH and CDR2 as LQKENI. Trimming shortened V by 6 bases and J by 6 bases, and 12 bases separated the two germline ends.

This clonotype was counted many times. The V gene is TRBV15, the J gene TRBJ2-5; 9 positions agree with TRBD2. Germline trimming cut 6 bases from V and 0 bases from J; bases unmatched to any gene: 5. Germline CDR1 LNHNV, CDR2 YYDKDF (reference sequence). The length of the CDR3 is 15 residues. CDR3 bases: TGTGCCACCAGTCGCGGGGGGGCCGACCAAGAGACCCAGTACTTC. Protein product: CATSRGGADQETQYF.

Comments on this clonotype: A much bigger clone sits one base away, suggesting this may be a read error. The rearrangement links TRBV20-1 to TRBJ1-2; D is unclear. Germline values: CDR1 DFQATT, CDR2 SNEGSKA (reference sequence). V dropped 0 bases and J dropped 4 bases, with 9 bases sitting between them. The CDR3 runs to 13 residues. The CDR3 DNA reads as TGCAGTGCTAGAGATCCTCGCACCTATGGCTACACCTTC. It specifies CSARDPRTYGYTF.

This clonotype was counted only a few times. J is TRBJ2-1 and V is TRBV6-4; 8 nucleotides agree with TRBD2. CDR1 is MRHNA, CDR2 SNTAGT, per germline. This CDR3 region has 15 residues. V lost 5 bases, J lost 4 bases, and 7 bases stayed unmatched. This CDR3 is CASSRVAGTYNEQFF. As DNA, the CDR3 is TGTGCCAGCAGTCGGGTAGCGGGAACATACAATGAGCAGTTCTTC.

This clonotype was observed many times. This chain connects TRBV18 to TRBJ2-3, with D unresolved. Germline CDR1 and CDR2: KGHSH and LQKENI. V lost 2 bases, J lost 0 bases, and 9 bases lay in between. The CDR3 loop spans 15 amino acids. The CDR3 DNA reads as TGTGCCAGCTCACCAGGGCAACGGAGCACAGATACGCAGTATTTT. Residues: CASSPGQRSTDTQYF.

In this sample, this clonotype turned up a few times. This rearrangement joins TRBV5-5 to TRBJ1-6; 7 bases line up with TRBD1. With 6 bases clipped from V and 5 bases from J, the junction kept 14 bases outside the gene matches. This CDR3 spans 17 amino acids. CDR1 SGHKS and CDR2 YYEKEE come from the germline V gene (reference sequence). The CDR3 nucleotides are TGTGCCAGCACTCCCAGGGGGAGTGGTCAACATAATTCACCCCTCCACTTT. Its protein is CASTPRGSGQHNSPLHF.

This clonotype has a count of ten or more. The genes are TRBV3-1 and TRBJ2-2, with D possibly matching TRBD1 (5 bases). The germline gives CDR1 LGHDT, CDR2 YNNKEL (reference sequence). The V and J ends lost 4 bases and 3 bases respectively, with 15 bases between them. This CDR3 has 16 amino acids. CDR3 bases: TGTGCCAGCAGCCGGATCAAGCCCAGGGACACCGGGGAGCTGTTTTTT. Protein sequence: CASSRIKPRDTGELFF.

This clonotype has ten or more counts. V and J are TRBV29-1 and TRBJ2-7; 12 nucleotides line up with TRBD1. CDR3 length equals 13 residues. Losses at the gene ends were 7 bases for V and 4 bases for J; bases not matched to a gene: 5. The germline V gene encodes CDR1 SQVTM and CDR2 ANQGSEA. CDR3 sequence: CSAGTGGRYEQYF. In DNA, the CDR3 is TGCAGCGCCGGGACAGGGGGCCGGTACGAGCAGTACTTC.

This clonotype was seen repeatedly, ten times or more. The CDR3 region is CASSSARADGTDTQYF. Written as DNA, the CDR3 is TGTGCCAGCAGCTCAGCCCGGGCAGACGGCACAGATACGCAGTATTTT. The genes are TRBV7-6 and TRBJ2-3; D is unresolved. The germline V gene encodes CDR1 SGHVS and CDR2 FNYEAQ. V lost 4 bases and J lost 1, with 15 bases in between. This CDR3 has 16 amino acids.

This clonotype showed up many times. The V and J genes are TRBV4-3 and TRBJ2-6; D gene ambiguous. Germline V gene lookup returns CDR1 LGHNA and CDR2 YSLEER. The CDR3 extends over 16 amino acids. V lost 0 bases to trimming and J lost 0 bases, with 6 bases between them. This CDR3 reads CASSQEGSSGANVLTF. The DNA for the CDR3 is TGCGCCAGCAGCCAAGAAGGGTCCTCTGGGGCCAACGTCCTGACTTTC.

This clonotype was seen many times. A junction boundary mismatches the germline segment, possibly from a read error. The gene calls are TRBV20-1 and TRBJ1-5; perhaps TRBD1 as D (5 bases). The CDR3 spans 14 residues. Germline values: CDR1 DFQATT, CDR2 SNEGSKA (reference sequence). For the CDR3, the DNA is TGCAGTGCCAGAGAAGTACAGGGCAATCAGCCCCAGCATTTT. Translated: CSAREVQGNQPQHF.

The rearrangement uses TRBV29-1 and TRBJ2-3, with 7 bases identical to TRBD2. Germline CDR1 and CDR2: SQVTM and ANQGSEA. The V and J ends lost 5 bases and 4 bases, in that order; junction bases with no gene match: 3. The CDR3 has 12 amino acids. CDR3 nucleotides: TGCAGCGTTACTAGCGCGTCAGATACGCAGTATTTT. Protein: CSVTSASDTQYF.

This clonotype was found a few times. V and J are TRBV10-3 and TRBJ2-7; 14 bases agree with TRBD2. The CDR3 consists of 14 residues. The V and J ends lost 7 bases and 4 bases, in that order; junction bases with no gene match: 3. Germline loops: CDR1 ENHRY, CDR2 SYGVKD. The CDR3 bases are TGTGCCATCACCGGGACTAGCGGGGGTTACGAGCAGTACTTC. It specifies CAITGTSGGYEQYF.

The sample holds many counts of this clonotype. The gene calls are TRBV3-1 and TRBJ1-2, with D hard to call. Trimming stripped 5 bases from V and 9 bases from J, with 22 bases between. Germline CDR1 is LGHDT and CDR2 is YNNKEL (reference sequence). This CDR3 spans 15 amino acids. The CDR3 reads CASSDRRNSHTCYTF. CDR3 in DNA: TGTGCCAGCAGCGATAGGAGGAATAGCCATACGTGCTACACCTTC.

In its sample, this clonotype was seen many times. This chain joins TRBV4-1 and TRBJ1-1; D is unclear. Trimming cost V 0 bases and J 1 base, with 6 bases left between them. Germline V gene lookup returns CDR1 MGHRA and CDR2 YSYEKL. The CDR3 length is 14 residues. This CDR3 reads CASSQEYRNTEAFF. CDR3 nucleotides: TGCGCCAGCAGCCAAGAATACAGGAACACTGAAGCTTTCTTT.

In its sample, this clonotype was seen a few times. The chain employs TRBV5-1 and TRBJ2-6; D may be TRBD1 (6 bases). The CDR3 spans 15 residues. Germline V gene data show CDR1 as SGHRS and CDR2 as YFSETQ. Trimming removed 2 bases at V and 2 bases at J, with 8 bases between. The chain's CDR3 is CASSLQGPGANVLTF. Written as DNA, the CDR3 is TGCGCCAGCAGCTTACAGGGCCCTGGGGCCAACGTCCTGACTTTC. The variable domain in full, with the rest retrieved from reference TRBV5-1 and TRBJ2-6, is KAGVTQTPRYLIKTRGQQVTLSCSPISGHRSVSWYQQTPGQGLQFLFEYFSETQRNKGNFPGRFSGRQFSNSRSEMNVSTLELGDSALYLCASSLQGPGANVLTFGAGSRLTVL.

This clonotype was picked up many times. The V call is TRBV5-1, the J call TRBJ2-1, with 11 bases aligning to TRBD2. The CDR3 loop spans 15 amino acids. Germline lookup yields CDR1 SGHRS and CDR2 YFSETQ. With 4 bases clipped from V and 4 bases from J, the junction kept 4 bases outside the gene matches. The CDR3 sequence: CASSPTSGTYNEQFF. In nucleotides, the CDR3 is TGCGCCAGCAGCCCGACTAGCGGGACTTACAATGAGCAGTTCTTC.

Many counts were recorded for this clonotype. An end of the junction does not agree with germline; a read error may underlie this. This chain uses TRBV29-1 with TRBJ1-1; D possibly corresponds to TRBD1 (5 bases). Germline loops: CDR1 SQVTM, CDR2 ANQGSEA. CDR3 length: 14 amino acids. The DNA for the CDR3 is TGCAGCCTTGACTCCGGCCAGGGAAACACTGAAGCTTTCTTT. Translation gives CSLDSGQGNTEAFF.